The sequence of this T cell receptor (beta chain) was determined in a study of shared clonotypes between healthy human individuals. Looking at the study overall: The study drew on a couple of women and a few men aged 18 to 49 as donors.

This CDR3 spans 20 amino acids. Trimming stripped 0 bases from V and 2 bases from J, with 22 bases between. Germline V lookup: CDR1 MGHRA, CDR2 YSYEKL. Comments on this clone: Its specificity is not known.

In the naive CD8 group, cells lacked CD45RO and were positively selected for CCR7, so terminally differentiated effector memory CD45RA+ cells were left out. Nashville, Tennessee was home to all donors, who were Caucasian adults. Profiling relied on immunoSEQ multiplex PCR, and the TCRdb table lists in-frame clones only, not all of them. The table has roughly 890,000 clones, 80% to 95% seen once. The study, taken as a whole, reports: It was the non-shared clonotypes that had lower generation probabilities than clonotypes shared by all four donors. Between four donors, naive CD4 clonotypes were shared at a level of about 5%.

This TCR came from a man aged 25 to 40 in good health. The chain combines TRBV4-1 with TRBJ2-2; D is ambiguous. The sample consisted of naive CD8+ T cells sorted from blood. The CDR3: CASSQEVPLTGDRNTGELFF. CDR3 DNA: TGCGCCAGCAGCCAAGAGGTCCCCTTGACTGGGGATAGAAACACCGGGGAGCTGTTTTTT.